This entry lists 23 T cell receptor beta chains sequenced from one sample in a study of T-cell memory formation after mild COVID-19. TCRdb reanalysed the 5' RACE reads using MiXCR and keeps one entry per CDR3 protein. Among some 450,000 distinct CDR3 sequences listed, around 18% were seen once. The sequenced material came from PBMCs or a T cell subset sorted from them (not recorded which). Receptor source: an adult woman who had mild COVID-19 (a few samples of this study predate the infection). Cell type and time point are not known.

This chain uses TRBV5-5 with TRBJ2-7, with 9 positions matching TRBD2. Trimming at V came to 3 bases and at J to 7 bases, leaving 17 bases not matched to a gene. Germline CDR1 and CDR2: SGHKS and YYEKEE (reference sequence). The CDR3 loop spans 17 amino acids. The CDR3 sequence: CASSWGGIAGATGEQYF. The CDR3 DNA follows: TGTGCCAGCAGCTGGGGGGGGATAGCGGGAGCCACCGGGGAGCAGTACTTC.

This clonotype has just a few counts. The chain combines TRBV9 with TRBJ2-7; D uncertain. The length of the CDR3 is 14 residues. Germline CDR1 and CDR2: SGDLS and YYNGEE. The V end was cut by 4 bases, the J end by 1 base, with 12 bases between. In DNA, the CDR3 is TGTGCCAGCAGCCCAAGAAGGAGTTCCTACGAGCAGTACTTC. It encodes CASSPRRSSYEQYF. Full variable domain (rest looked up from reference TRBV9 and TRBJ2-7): DSGVTQTPKHLITATGQRVTLRCSPRSGDLSVYWYQQSLDQGLQFLIQYYNGEERAKGNILERFSAQQFPDLHSELNLSSLELGDSALYFCASSPRRSSYEQYFGPGTRLTVT.

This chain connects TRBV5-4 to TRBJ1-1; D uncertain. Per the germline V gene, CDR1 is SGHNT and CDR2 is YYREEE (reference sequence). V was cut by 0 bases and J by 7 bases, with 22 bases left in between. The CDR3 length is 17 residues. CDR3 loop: CASSLVSPTGISIEAFF. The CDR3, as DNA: TGTGCCAGCAGCTTGGTTTCCCCTACGGGGATCAGTATTGAAGCTTTCTTT.

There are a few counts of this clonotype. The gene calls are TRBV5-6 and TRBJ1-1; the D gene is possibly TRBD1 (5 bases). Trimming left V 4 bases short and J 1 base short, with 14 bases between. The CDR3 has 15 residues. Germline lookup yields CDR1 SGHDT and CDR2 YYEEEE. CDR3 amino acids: CASSQEGYGNTEAFF. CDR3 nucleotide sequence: TGTGCCAGCAGCCAAGAGGGGTACGGGAACACTGAAGCTTTCTTT. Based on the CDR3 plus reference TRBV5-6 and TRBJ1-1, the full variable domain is DAGVTQSPTHLIKTRGQQVTLRCSPKSGHDTVSWYQQALGQGPQFIFQYYEEEERQRGNFPDRFSGHQFPNYSSELNVNALLLGDSALYLCASSQEGYGNTEAFFGQGTRLTVV.

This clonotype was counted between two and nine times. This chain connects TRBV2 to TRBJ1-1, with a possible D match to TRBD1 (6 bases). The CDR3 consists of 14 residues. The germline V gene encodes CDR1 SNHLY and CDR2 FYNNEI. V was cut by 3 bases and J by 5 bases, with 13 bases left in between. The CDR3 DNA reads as TGTGCCAGCAGTGACAGGGGATGGCGGACTGAAGCTTTCTTT. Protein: CASSDRGWRTEAFF.

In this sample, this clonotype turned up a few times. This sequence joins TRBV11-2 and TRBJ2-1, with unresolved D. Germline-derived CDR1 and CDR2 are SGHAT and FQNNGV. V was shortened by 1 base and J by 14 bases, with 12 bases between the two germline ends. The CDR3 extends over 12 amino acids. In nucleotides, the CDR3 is TGTGCCAGCAGCTTAGCCGGGCCGGATAAGTTCTTC. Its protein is CASSLAGPDKFF.

This chain's CDR3 is CASINRGPRTYEQYF. The CDR3 region has the DNA TGTGCCAGCATTAACAGGGGTCCCCGAACCTACGAGCAGTACTTC. The chain employs TRBV6-2 or TRBV6-3 and TRBJ2-7; 7 positions agree with TRBD1. The CDR3 runs to 15 residues. Germline CDR1 is MNHEY and CDR2 is SVGEGT. The ends lost 7 bases at V and 2 bases at J; junction bases unmatched: 11.

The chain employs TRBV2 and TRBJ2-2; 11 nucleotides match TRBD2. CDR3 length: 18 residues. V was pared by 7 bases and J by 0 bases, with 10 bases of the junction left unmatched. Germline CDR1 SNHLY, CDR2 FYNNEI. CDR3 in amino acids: CASIPSPGLAANTGELFF. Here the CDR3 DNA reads TGTGCCAGCATACCATCCCCGGGACTAGCGGCGAACACCGGGGAGCTGTTTTTT.

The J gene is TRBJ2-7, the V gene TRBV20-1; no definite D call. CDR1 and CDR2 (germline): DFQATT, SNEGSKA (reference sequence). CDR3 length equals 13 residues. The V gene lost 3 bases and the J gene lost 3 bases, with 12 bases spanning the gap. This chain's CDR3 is CSARDGKGYEQYF. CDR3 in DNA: TGCAGTGCTAGGGACGGTAAGGGCTACGAGCAGTACTTC.

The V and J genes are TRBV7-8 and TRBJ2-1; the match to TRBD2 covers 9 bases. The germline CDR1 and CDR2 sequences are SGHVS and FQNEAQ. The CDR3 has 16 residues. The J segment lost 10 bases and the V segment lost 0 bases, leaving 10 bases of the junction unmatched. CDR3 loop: CASSLAELAGAQEQFF. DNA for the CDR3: TGTGCCAGCAGCTTAGCGGAATTAGCGGGAGCACAGGAGCAGTTCTTC. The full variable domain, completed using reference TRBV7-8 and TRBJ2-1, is GAGVSQSPRYKVAKRGQDVALRCDPISGHVSLFWYQQALGQGPEFLTYFQNEAQLDKSGLPSDRFFAERPEGSVSTLKIQRTQQEDSAVYLCASSLAELAGAQEQFFGPGTRLTVL.

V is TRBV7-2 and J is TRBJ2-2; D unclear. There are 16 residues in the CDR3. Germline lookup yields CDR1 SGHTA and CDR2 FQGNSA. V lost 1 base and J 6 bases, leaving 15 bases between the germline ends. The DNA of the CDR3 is TGTGCCAGCAGCTTAGGCGCCCTGGGTGGGGCCGGGGAGCTGTTTTTT. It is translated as CASSLGALGGAGELFF.

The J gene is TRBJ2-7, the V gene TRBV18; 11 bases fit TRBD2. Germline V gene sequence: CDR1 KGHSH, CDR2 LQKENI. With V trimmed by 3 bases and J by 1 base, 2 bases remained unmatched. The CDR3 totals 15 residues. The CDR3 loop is CASSPVAGGSYEQYF. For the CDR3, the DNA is TGTGCCAGCTCACCCGTAGCGGGAGGGTCCTACGAGCAGTACTTC.

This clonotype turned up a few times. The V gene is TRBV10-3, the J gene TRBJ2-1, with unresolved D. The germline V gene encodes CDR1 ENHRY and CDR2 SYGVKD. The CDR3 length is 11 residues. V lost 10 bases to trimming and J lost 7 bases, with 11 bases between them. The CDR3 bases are TGTGCCACGTCTGGGGTTAATGAGCAGTTCTTC. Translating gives CATSGVNEQFF.

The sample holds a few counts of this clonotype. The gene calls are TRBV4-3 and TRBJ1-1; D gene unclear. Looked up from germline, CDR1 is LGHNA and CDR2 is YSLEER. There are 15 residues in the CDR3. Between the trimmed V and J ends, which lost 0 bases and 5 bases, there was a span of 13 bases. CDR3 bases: TGCGCCAGCAGCCAAGATCCGGGCGCGTGGACTGAAGCTTTCTTT. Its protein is CASSQDPGAWTEAFF.

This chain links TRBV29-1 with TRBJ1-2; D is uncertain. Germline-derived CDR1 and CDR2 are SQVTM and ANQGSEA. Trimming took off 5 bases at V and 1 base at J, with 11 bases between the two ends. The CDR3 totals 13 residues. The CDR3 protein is CSVLGTINYGYTF. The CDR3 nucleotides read TGCAGCGTTCTCGGTACAATTAACTATGGCTACACCTTC.

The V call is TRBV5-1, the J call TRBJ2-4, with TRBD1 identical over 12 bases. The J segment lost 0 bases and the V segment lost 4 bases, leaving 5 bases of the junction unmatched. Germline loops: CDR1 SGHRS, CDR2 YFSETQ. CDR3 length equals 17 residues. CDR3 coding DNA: TGCGCCAGCAGCCGGGGGGGACAGGGGGCAGCCAAAAACATTCAGTACTTC. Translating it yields CASSRGGQGAAKNIQYF.

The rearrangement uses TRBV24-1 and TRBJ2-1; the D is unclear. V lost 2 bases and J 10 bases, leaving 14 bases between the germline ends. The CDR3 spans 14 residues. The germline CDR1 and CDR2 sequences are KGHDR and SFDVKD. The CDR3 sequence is CATSDSPGTAEQFF. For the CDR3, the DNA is TGTGCCACCAGTGATTCCCCTGGAACCGCAGAGCAGTTCTTC.

The CDR3 DNA sequence: TGTGCCAGCAGACTACAGGGAGCGGATGGCTACACCTTC. Translated: CASRLQGADGYTF. This chain connects TRBV2 to TRBJ1-2, with D tentatively TRBD1 (6 bases). The CDR3 contains 13 residues. V shed 6 bases and J shed 6 bases, with 14 bases lying between them. CDR1 is SNHLY and CDR2 is FYNNEI in the germline V gene.

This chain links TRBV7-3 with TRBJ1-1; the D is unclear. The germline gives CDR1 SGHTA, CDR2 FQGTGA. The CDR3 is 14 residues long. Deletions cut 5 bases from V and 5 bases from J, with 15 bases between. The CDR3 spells CASSAGMAGTEAFF. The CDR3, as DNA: TGTGCCAGCAGCGCTGGTATGGCCGGAACTGAAGCTTTCTTT.

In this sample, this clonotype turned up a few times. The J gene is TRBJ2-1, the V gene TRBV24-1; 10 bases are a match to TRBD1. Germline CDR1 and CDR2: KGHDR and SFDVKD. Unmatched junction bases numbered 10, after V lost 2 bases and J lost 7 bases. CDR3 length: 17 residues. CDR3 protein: CATSDSGTGAVRNEQFF. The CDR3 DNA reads TGTGCCACCAGTGATTCCGGGACAGGGGCCGTTAGGAATGAGCAGTTCTTC.

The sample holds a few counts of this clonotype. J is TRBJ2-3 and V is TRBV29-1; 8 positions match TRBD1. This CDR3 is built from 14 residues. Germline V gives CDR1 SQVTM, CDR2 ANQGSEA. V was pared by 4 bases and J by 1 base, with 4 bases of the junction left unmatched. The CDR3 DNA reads TGCAGCGTTGCGGCAGGGGGCGGCACAGATACGCAGTATTTT. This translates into CSVAAGGGTDTQYF.

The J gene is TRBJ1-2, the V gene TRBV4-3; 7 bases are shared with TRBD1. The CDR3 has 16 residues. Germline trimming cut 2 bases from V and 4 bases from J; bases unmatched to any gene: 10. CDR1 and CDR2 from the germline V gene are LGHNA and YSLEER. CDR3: CASSQPTGAGGYGYTF. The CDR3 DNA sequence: TGCGCCAGCAGCCAACCAACAGGGGCTGGGGGCTATGGCTACACCTTC.

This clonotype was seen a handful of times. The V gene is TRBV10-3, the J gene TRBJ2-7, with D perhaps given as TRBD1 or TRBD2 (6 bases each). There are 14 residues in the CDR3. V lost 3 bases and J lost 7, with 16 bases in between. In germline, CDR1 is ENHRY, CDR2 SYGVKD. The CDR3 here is CAISERGLREEQYF. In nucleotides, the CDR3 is TGTGCCATCAGTGAACGGGGGCTTCGAGAGGAGCAGTACTTC.